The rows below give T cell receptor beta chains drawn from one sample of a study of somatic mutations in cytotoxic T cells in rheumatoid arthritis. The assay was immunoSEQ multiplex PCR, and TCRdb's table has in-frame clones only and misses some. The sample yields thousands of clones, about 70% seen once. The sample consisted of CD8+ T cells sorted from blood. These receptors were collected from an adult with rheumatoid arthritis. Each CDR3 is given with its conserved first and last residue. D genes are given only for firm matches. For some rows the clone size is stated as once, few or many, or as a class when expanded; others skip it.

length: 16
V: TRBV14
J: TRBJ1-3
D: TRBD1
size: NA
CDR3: CASSQWGTGPGNTIYF
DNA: TGTGCCAGCAGCCAATGGGGGACAGGGCCTGGAAACACCATATATTTT

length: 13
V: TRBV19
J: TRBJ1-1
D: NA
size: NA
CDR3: CASSPTGDTEAFF
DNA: TGTGCCAGTAGCCCGACCGGAGACACTGAAGCTTTCTTT

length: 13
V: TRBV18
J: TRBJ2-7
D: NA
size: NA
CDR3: CASSPSGNYEQYF
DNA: TGTGCCAGCTCACCTTCAGGGAACTACGAGCAGTACTTC

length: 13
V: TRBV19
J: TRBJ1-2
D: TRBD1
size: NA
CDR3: CASSIDRQGGYTF
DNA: TGTGCCAGTAGTATAGACCGACAGGGTGGCTACACCTTC

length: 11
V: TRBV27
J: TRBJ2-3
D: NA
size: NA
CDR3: CASRTTDTQYF
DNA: TGTGCCAGCAGAACCACAGATACGCAGTATTTT

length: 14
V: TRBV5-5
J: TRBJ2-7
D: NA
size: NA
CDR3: CASTRELGNYEQYF
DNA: TGTGCCAGCACCCGCGAGTTGGGGAACTACGAGCAGTACTTC

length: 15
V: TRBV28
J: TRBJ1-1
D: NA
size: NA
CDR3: CASSLGGPMNTEAFF
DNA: TGTGCCAGCAGTTTGGGGGGTCCGATGAACACTGAAGCTTTCTTT

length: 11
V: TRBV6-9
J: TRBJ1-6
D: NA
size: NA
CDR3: CASSPFSPLHF
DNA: TGTGCCAGCAGCCCCTTTTCACCCCTCCACTTT

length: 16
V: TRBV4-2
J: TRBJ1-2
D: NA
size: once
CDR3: CASSQDRKGEGNGYTF
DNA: TGTGCCAGCAGCCAAGATCGAAAAGGGGAAGGAAATGGCTACACCTTC

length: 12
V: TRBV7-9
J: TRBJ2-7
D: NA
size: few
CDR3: CASTTDSYEQYF
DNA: TGTGCCAGCACCACAGATTCCTACGAGCAGTACTTC

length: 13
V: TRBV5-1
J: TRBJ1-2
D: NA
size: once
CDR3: CASSLEGGYGYTF
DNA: TGCGCCAGCAGCTTGGAAGGGGGCTATGGCTACACCTTC

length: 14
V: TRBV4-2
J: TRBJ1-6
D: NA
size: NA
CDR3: CASSQGRGNSPLHF
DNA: TGTGCCAGCAGCCAGGGTAGGGGTAATTCACCCCTCCACTTT

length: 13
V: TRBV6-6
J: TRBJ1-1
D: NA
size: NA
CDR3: CASSYSMNTEAFF
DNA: TGTGCCAGCAGTTACTCGATGAACACTGAAGCTTTCTTT

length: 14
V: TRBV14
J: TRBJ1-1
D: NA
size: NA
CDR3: CASSPGDLDTEAFF
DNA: TGTGCCAGCAGCCCAGGGGATTTGGACACTGAAGCTTTCTTT

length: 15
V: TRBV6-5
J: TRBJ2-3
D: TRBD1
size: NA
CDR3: CASSSDRGLSDTQYF
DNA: TGTGCCAGCAGTTCGGACAGGGGGCTGTCAGATACGCAGTATTTT